A single sample gave rise to the 29 T cell receptor beta chains below, sequenced in a study of blood T cell repertoires in COVID-19. The table came from immunoSEQ multiplex PCR; TCRdb's copy has only in-frame clones and leaves some out. The sample records approximately 150,000 clones, around 83% being singletons. Sequencing was carried out using peripheral blood. These TCRs come from a woman aged 50 to 60 in a cohort sampled during active or convalescent COVID-19.

The chain links TRBV5-1 to TRBJ2-7; 10 bases align to TRBD2. This CDR3 region has 18 residues. The V gene end was trimmed by 0 bases and the J gene end by 0 bases; junction bases not matched to a gene: 9. CDR1 and CDR2 from the germline V gene are SGHRS and YFSETQ. The CDR3 protein is CASSLAPSGGSPSYEQYF. The CDR3 DNA follows: TGCGCCAGCAGCTTGGCCCCTAGCGGGGGTTCCCCCTCCTACGAGCAGTACTTC.

This chain uses TRBV9 with TRBJ1-6, with TRBD1 as a possible D gene (6 bases). V was pared by 4 bases and J by 8 bases, with 13 bases between. CDR1 is SGDLS and CDR2 is YYNGEE in the germline V gene. This CDR3 has 14 residues. This CDR3 reads CASSQTGQDSPLHF. For the CDR3, the DNA is TGTGCCAGCAGCCAGACAGGCCAGGATTCACCCCTCCACTTT.

The sample holds a few counts of this clone. This chain uses TRBV7-2 with TRBJ2-1; 10 bases align to TRBD2. This CDR3 contains 15 residues. The germline V gene encodes CDR1 SGHTA and CDR2 FQGNSA. With 4 bases clipped from V and 3 bases from J, the junction kept 3 bases outside the gene matches. Written as DNA, the CDR3 is TGTGCCAGCAGCTCGTTAGCGGGGGGCTACAATGAGCAGTTCTTC. Its translation: CASSSLAGGYNEQFF. The variable domain in full, with the rest retrieved from reference TRBV7-2 and TRBJ2-1, is GAGVSQSPSNKVTEKGKDVELRCDPISGHTALYWYRQSLGQGLEFLIYFQGNSAPDKSGLPSDRFSAERTGGSVSTLTIQRTQQEDSAVYLCASSSLAGGYNEQFFGPGTRLTVL.

The chain carries TRBV6-6 and TRBJ1-1, with D uncertain. V was trimmed by 4 bases and J by 0 bases, leaving 6 bases between them. The CDR3 length is 13 residues. Germline CDR1 is MNHNY and CDR2 is SVGAGI (reference sequence). CDR3 coding DNA: TGTGCCAGCAGTTCTAAACTGAACACTGAAGCTTTCTTT. Its translation is CASSSKLNTEAFF.

The genes are TRBV4-1 and TRBJ2-3; D possibly corresponds to TRBD1 (6 bases). The CDR3 extends over 18 amino acids. Germline CDR1 and CDR2: MGHRA and YSYEKL. V lost 1 base and J lost 0, with 17 bases in between. CDR3 protein: CASSQAPQGQTSTDTQYF. CDR3 nucleotides: TGCGCCAGCAGCCAAGCCCCTCAGGGGCAAACCAGCACAGATACGCAGTATTTT.

V usage is TRBV30 and J usage is TRBJ2-5; 7 bases map to TRBD2. This CDR3 is built from 15 residues. In germline, CDR1 is GTSNPN, CDR2 SVGIG (reference sequence). J lost 1 base, V lost 4 bases, and 9 bases had no gene match. CDR3 residues: CAWNSHGGIQETQYF. The CDR3, as DNA: TGTGCCTGGAATTCTCACGGGGGGATCCAAGAGACCCAGTACTTC.

To note about this clone: The CDR3 does not end in the conserved phenylalanine or tryptophan, so this is likely a read error. It is unclear where the CDR3 begins or ends on the DNA, so no DNA is shown, and the CDR3 is as TCRdb lists it. CDR3 protein: CASSPLSGNP. The chain carries TRBV6-5 and TRBJ1-1; the D call TRBD1 from the table was never checked on the DNA. The CDR3 is 10 amino acids long, termini counted. Germline lookup yields CDR1 MNHEY and CDR2 SVGAGI.

The CDR3 loop reads CASSLYGGDGEVEQYF. CDR3 bases: TGCGCCAGCAGCTTGTACGGGGGAGACGGGGAGGTGGAGCAGTACTTC. The genes are TRBV5-1 and TRBJ2-7; D might be TRBD2 (6 bases). CDR1 is SGHRS, CDR2 YFSETQ, per germline. The CDR3 length is 16 residues. V gave up 1 base and J gave up 7 bases, with 21 bases separating them.

A few counts support this clone. The chain joins TRBV10-3 to TRBJ2-5; maybe TRBD1 (6 bases). This CDR3 region has 15 residues. Germline values: CDR1 ENHRY, CDR2 SYGVKD. V shed 2 bases and J shed 5 bases, with 15 bases lying between them. The CDR3 DNA reads as TGTGCCATCAGTGAGGGTGACAGGTTTCGGGAGACCCAGTACTTC. It codes for CAISEGDRFRETQYF.

The V and J genes are TRBV28 and TRBJ2-1, with a possible D match to TRBD1 (6 bases). Trimming removed 7 bases from V and 9 bases from J, with 13 bases in between. In germline, CDR1 is MDHEN, CDR2 SYDVKM. The CDR3 has 12 residues. The DNA for the CDR3 is TGTGCCAGCACCTCACAGGGTTTTGAGCAGTTCTTC. It translates to CASTSQGFEQFF.

The chain is built from TRBV4-1 and TRBJ2-7; maybe TRBD2 (7 bases). Germline values: CDR1 MGHRA, CDR2 YSYEKL. V lost 0 bases to trimming and J lost 2 bases, with 14 bases between them. CDR3 length equals 16 residues. The CDR3 protein is CASSQDRGGTPYEQYF. DNA of the CDR3: TGCGCCAGCAGCCAAGATAGGGGGGGTACCCCCTACGAGCAGTACTTC.

The chain joins TRBV6-1 to TRBJ1-5; a possible D gene is TRBD1 (5 bases). CDR3 length: 17 residues. Trimming took off 4 bases at V and 1 base at J, with 17 bases between the two ends. The germline V gene has CDR1 MNHNS and CDR2 SASEGT. The CDR3 DNA reads TGTGCCAGCAGTGCGTTCCCCGCGACAGAGAGCAATCAGCCCCAGCATTTT. It translates to CASSAFPATESNQPQHF.

The chain combines TRBV10-3 with TRBJ1-2, with a tentative D call TRBD1 (6 bases). V lost 3 bases and J 7 bases, leaving 18 bases between the germline ends. CDR1 ENHRY and CDR2 SYGVKD come from the germline V gene. There are 15 residues in the CDR3. The CDR3 DNA sequence: TGTGCCATCAGTGATACTGGACAGATTCAAGGTGGCTACACCTTC. It yields the protein CAISDTGQIQGGYTF.

The rearrangement links TRBV5-1 to TRBJ2-5, with 7 bases aligning to TRBD1. V lost 4 bases, J lost 3 bases, and 6 bases stayed unmatched. CDR1 is SGHRS and CDR2 is YFSETQ in the germline V gene. This CDR3 has 14 residues. The DNA for the CDR3 is TGCGCCAGCAGCGCATTAACAGGGGAAGAGACCCAGTACTTC. This translates into CASSALTGEETQYF.

The rearrangement uses TRBV19 and TRBJ1-2; 11 nucleotides align to TRBD1. The CDR3 runs to 15 residues. Losses at the gene ends were 3 bases for V and 4 bases for J; bases not matched to a gene: 4. Germline CDR1 and CDR2: LNHDA and SQIVND (reference sequence). CDR3 DNA sequence: TGTGCCAGTAGTATCGGACAGGGGGCCGGCTATGGCTACACCTTC. Amino acids: CASSIGQGAGYGYTF. The variable domain in full, completed from reference TRBV19 and TRBJ1-2, reads DGGITQSPKYLFRKEGQNVTLSCEQNLNHDAMYWYRQDPGQGLRLIYYSQIVNDFQKGDIAEGYSVSREKKESFPLTVTSAQKNPTAFYLCASSIGQGAGYGYTFGSGTRLTVV.

This clone has only a few counts. The chain links TRBV27 to TRBJ2-6; D remains unclear. The CDR3 runs 15 residues. V lost 0 bases and J 1 base, leaving 4 bases between the germline ends. Germline CDR1 MNHEY, CDR2 SMNVEV (reference sequence). In DNA form, the CDR3 reads TGTGCCAGCAGTTTATCTTCGTCTGGGGCCAACGTCCTGACTTTC. Translation gives CASSLSSSGANVLTF.

The rearrangement uses TRBV6-5 and TRBJ2-4; TRBD1 matches at 9 bases. The V segment lost 8 bases and the J segment 8 bases; nucleotides outside the gene matches: 10. This CDR3 has 14 residues. Germline V CDR1 and CDR2: MNHEY, SVGAGI. CDR3 in amino acids: CASQTGQGKYIQYF. CDR3 DNA sequence: TGTGCCAGCCAGACGGGACAGGGAAAATACATTCAGTACTTC.

In its sample, this clone was seen a few times. The chain combines TRBV5-1 with TRBJ2-2; a possible D gene is TRBD1 (6 bases). Germline assignment: CDR1 SGHRS and CDR2 YFSETQ. The CDR3 has 15 residues. With 2 bases removed from V and 4 bases from J, the gap between germline ends came to 12 bases. The CDR3 region is CASSFVGQPTGELFF. CDR3 nucleotide sequence: TGCGCCAGCAGCTTTGTCGGACAGCCCACCGGGGAGCTGTTTTTT.

This clone was seen a single time. The chain recombines TRBV7-2 with TRBJ1-1; weak D call: TRBD1 (5 bases). The CDR3 spans 13 residues. The germline gives CDR1 SGHTA, CDR2 FQGNSA. Trimming took off 0 bases at V and 6 bases at J, with 8 bases between the two ends. CDR3 amino acids: CASSLARAAEAFF. CDR3 bases: TGTGCCAGCAGCTTAGCCAGGGCGGCTGAAGCTTTCTTT.

The rearrangement links TRBV6-5 to TRBJ2-1; TRBD1 matches at 9 bases. Germline V gene data show CDR1 as MNHEY and CDR2 as SVGAGI. The CDR3 is 16 residues long. Trimming removed 2 bases from V and 5 bases from J; junction bases left unmatched: 7. CDR3 nucleotides: TGTGCCAGCAGTTACCAATACGGACAGGGGAACAATGAGCAGTTCTTC. Translation: CASSYQYGQGNNEQFF.

The genes are TRBV7-3 and TRBJ2-1; 9 nucleotides line up with TRBD1. The CDR3 spans 15 residues. Per germline, CDR1 SGHTA and CDR2 FQGTGA. The J segment lost 4 bases and the V segment lost 1 base, leaving 2 bases of the junction unmatched. In DNA, the CDR3 is TGTGCCAGCAGCTTAAGTGGGACAGGGTACAATGAGCAGTTCTTC. It encodes CASSLSGTGYNEQFF.

The J gene is TRBJ1-1, the V gene TRBV19, with 9 bases that match TRBD1. The length of the CDR3 is 14 residues. Germline V gene data show CDR1 as LNHDA and CDR2 as SQIVND (reference sequence). V shed 9 bases, J shed 4 bases, and the junction held 9 bases outside the gene matches. The CDR3 loop reads CASLPQGASTEAFF. DNA for the CDR3: TGTGCCAGCCTCCCACAGGGGGCGAGCACTGAAGCTTTCTTT.

V gene TRBV11-1 combines with J gene TRBJ2-7; the D is unclear. The CDR3 runs to 13 residues. V gave up 1 base and J gave up 3 bases, with 7 bases separating them. CDR1 SGHAT and CDR2 FQDESV come from the germline V gene (reference sequence). CDR3 region: CASSLVAYYEQYF. DNA for the CDR3: TGTGCCAGCAGCTTAGTTGCCTACTACGAGCAGTACTTC. Using reference TRBV11-1 and TRBJ2-7 for the parts outside the CDR3, the full variable domain is EAEVAQSPRYKITEKSQAVAFWCDPISGHATLYWYRQILGQGPELLVQFQDESVVDDSQLPKDRFSAERLKGVDSTLKIQPAELGDSAMYLCASSLVAYYEQYFGPGTRLTVT.

The rearrangement uses TRBV19 and TRBJ1-3; TRBD1 is a possible D gene (5 bases). Germline V gene data show CDR1 as LNHDA and CDR2 as SQIVND (reference sequence). This CDR3 has 11 residues. The CDR3 DNA follows: TGTGCGGCAGGGTTTGGAAACACCATATATTTT. Its protein product is CAAGFGNTIYF.

The chain recombines TRBV28 with TRBJ1-2; 11 bases line up with TRBD1. Losses at the gene ends were 4 bases for V and 4 bases for J; bases not matched to a gene: 8. The length of the CDR3 is 16 residues. The germline V gene has CDR1 MDHEN and CDR2 SYDVKM. Here the CDR3 reads CASSSPGQGVIYGYTF. Written as DNA, the CDR3 is TGTGCCAGCAGTTCGCCGGGACAGGGGGTAATCTATGGCTACACCTTC.

The rearrangement links TRBV5-6 to TRBJ2-2; 12 nucleotides line up with TRBD2. The trim removed 5 bases at V and 5 bases at J, leaving 1 base unmatched. The CDR3 extends over 14 amino acids. CDR1 and CDR2 (germline): SGHDT, YYEEEE. CDR3 residues: CASRTSGGTGELFF. The CDR3 nucleotides read TGTGCCAGCAGGACTAGCGGGGGAACCGGGGAGCTGTTTTTT.

On this clone: The same CDR3 can be traced to other DNA sequences in this sample. The gene calls are TRBV5-1 and TRBJ2-7, with D possibly matching TRBD2 (6 bases). The CDR3 consists of 11 residues. Germline values: CDR1 SGHRS, CDR2 YFSETQ. The V end lost 4 bases, the J end lost 4 bases, and 6 bases lay between the germline ends. The CDR3 region has the DNA TGCGCCAGCAGCCGGGAGTACGAGCAGTACTTC. Translation: CASSREYEQYF.

V and J are TRBV29-1 and TRBJ2-3; D remains ambiguous. Germline loops: CDR1 SQVTM, CDR2 ANQGSEA. The CDR3 contains 12 residues. Trimming removed 3 bases at V and 1 base at J, with 5 bases between. CDR3 residues: CSVDEGTDTQYF. The CDR3 nucleotides are TGCAGCGTTGACGAGGGCACAGATACGCAGTATTTT.

The V call is TRBV10-2, the J call TRBJ1-4; D is unclear. Germline V CDR1 and CDR2: WSHSY, SAAADI. Trimming stripped 5 bases from V and 0 bases from J, with 10 bases between. This CDR3 spans 15 amino acids. CDR3 DNA sequence: TGCGCCAGCAGTCCTAGCGGATCAACTAATGAAAAACTGTTTTTT. Amino acids: CASSPSGSTNEKLFF.